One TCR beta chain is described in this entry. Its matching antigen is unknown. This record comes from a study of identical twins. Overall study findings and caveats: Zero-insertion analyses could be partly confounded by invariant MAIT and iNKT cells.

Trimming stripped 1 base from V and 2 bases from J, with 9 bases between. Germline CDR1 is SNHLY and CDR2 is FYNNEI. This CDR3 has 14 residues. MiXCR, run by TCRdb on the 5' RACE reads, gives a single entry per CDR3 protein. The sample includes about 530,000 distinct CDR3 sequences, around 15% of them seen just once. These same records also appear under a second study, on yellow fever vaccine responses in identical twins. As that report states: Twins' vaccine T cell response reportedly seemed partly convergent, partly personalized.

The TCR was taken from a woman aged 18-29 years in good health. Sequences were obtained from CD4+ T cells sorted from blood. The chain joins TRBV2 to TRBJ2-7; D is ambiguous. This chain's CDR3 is CASSEETVTYEQYF. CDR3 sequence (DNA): TGTGCCAGCAGTGAAGAAACAGTCACCTACGAGCAGTACTTC.